This T cell receptor (beta chain) came from a study of T cell responses to AZD1222 COVID-19 vaccine. Overall study results and limits: No repertoire was sampled before or during the peak T cell response, only after it. Vaccine-related CD4 TCRs covered spike, predominating at 160-218 and 743-854. Spike-specific TCR breadth and depth both grew after two AZD1222 doses. The donors showed a predominance of white British ancestry and of females, with possible underestimation of clonal diversity.

The V gene lost 6 bases and the J gene lost 3 bases, with 14 bases spanning the gap. The CDR3 length is 15 residues. Per germline, CDR1 MNHEY and CDR2 SVGAGI. Repertoires were generated with immunoSEQ multiplex PCR, while TCRdb's copy carries only in-frame clones and drops some. The sample lists around 140,000 clones; roughly 90% were seen once. For this clone: As yet, its antigen is unknown.

The origin of this receptor is an adult who received the AZD1222 COVID-19 vaccine. The V gene is TRBV6-5, the J gene TRBJ1-4, with D possibly being TRBD1 (6 bases). Sequencing was performed on peripheral blood, taken 28 days after the second AZD1222 dose. The CDR3: CASRALQGPNEKLFF. As DNA, the CDR3 is TGTGCCAGCAGGGCCCTACAGGGACCTAATGAAAAACTGTTTTTT.